This T cell receptor (beta chain) is drawn from a study of blood T cells in healthy people across ages. Whole-study findings and limits: Older age coincided with a roughly linear decline in TCR beta diversity per million T cells.

This clonotype was picked up many times. As yet, its antigen is unknown. CDR3 length: 14 amino acids. Germline CDR1 and CDR2: MNHEY and SVGAGI. The junction had 6 bases not matched to a gene; V was cut back by 6 bases and J by 5 bases. PCR was performed a second time for roughly 7 to 11 cycles using a sample-barcoded 5' primer and a J-beta primer mix. From each sample, at least 2.5 million paired-end reads containing CDR3 were obtained. TCRdb independently ran MiXCR on the 5' RACE reads; one entry per CDR3 protein. The repertoire holds 600,000 or so distinct CDR3 sequences, with around half as singletons. Per sample, a minimum of 6 million PBMCs were isolated.

Sequencing was carried out using blood. The chain links TRBV6-5 to TRBJ1-5; 8 bases agree with TRBD1. The TCR was taken from a man older than 75 in good health. The CDR3 DNA reads TGTGCCAGCAGCCAGGACAGGGAGGATCAGCCCCAGCATTTT. This translates into CASSQDREDQPQHF.